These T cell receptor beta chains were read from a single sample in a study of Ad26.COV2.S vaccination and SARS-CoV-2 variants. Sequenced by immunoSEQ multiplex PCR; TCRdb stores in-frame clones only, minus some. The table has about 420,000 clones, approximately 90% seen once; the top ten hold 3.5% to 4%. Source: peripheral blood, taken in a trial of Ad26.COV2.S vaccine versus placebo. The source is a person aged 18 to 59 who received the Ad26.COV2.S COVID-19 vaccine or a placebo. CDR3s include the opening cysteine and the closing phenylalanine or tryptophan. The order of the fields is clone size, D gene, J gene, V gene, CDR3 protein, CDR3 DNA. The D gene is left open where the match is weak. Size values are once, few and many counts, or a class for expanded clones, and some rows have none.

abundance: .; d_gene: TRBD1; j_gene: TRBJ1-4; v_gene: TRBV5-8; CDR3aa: CASSLWTGSNEKLFF; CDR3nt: TGTGCCAGCAGCCTCTGGACAGGTTCTAATGAAAAACTGTTTTTT
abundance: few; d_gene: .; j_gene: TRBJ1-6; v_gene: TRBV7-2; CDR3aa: CASSLASGSNSPLHF; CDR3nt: TGTGCCAGCAGCTTAGCGTCGGGGAGTAATTCACCCCTCCACTTT
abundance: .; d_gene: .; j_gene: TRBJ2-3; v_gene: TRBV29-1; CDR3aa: CSAAPGAEDTQYF; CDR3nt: TGCAGCGCCGCCCCAGGGGCGGAAGATACGCAGTATTTT
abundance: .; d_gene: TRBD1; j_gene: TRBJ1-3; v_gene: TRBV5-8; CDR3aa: CASSTGTGYSGNTIYF; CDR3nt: TGTGCCAGCAGCACCGGGACAGGATACTCTGGAAACACCATATATTTT
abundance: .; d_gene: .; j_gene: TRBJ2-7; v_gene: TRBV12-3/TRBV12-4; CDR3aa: CASSSAAFEQYF; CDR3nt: TGTGCCAGCAGTTCTGCCGCGTTCGAGCAGTACTTC
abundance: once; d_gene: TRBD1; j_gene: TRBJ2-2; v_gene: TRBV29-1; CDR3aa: CSVEGGTGAPNTGELFF; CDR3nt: TGCAGCGTTGAAGGGGGTACAGGGGCTCCGAACACCGGGGAGCTGTTTTTT
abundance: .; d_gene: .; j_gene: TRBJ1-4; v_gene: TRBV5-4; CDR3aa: CASSLDREWPNEKLFF; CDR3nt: TGTGCCAGCAGCTTGGACAGGGAATGGCCTAATGAAAAACTGTTTTTT
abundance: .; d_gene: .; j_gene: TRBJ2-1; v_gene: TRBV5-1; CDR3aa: CASSSTGNGEQFF; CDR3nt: TGCGCCAGCAGCTCGACCGGTAACGGTGAGCAGTTCTTC
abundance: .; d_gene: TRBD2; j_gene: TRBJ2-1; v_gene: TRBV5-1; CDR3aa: CASSARLAGVNSYNEQFF; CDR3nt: TGCGCCAGCAGCGCAAGACTAGCGGGGGTTAATTCCTACAATGAGCAGTTCTTC
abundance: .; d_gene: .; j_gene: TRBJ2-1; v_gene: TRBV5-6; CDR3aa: CASSLPGANEQFF; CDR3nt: TGTGCCAGCAGCTTGCCGGGGGCGAATGAGCAGTTCTTC
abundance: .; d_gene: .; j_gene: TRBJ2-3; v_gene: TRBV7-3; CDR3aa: CASSPPGADTQYF; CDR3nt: TGTGCCAGCAGCCCCCCCGGAGCGGATACGCAGTATTTT
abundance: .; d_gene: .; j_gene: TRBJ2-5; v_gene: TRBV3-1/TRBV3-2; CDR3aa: CASSQGRAGETQYF; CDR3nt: TGTGCCAGCAGCCAAGGACGGGCCGGGGAGACCCAGTACTTC
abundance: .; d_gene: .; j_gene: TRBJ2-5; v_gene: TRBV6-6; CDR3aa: CASSYGAAKQETQYF; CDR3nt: TGTGCCAGCAGTTACGGGGCAGCGAAGCAAGAGACCCAGTACTTC
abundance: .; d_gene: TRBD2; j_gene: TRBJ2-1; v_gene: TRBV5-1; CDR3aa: CASSLGRPRLAGGPVNEQFF; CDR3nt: TGCGCCAGCAGCTTGGGGAGGCCCAGACTAGCGGGGGGGCCGGTCAATGAGCAGTTCTTC
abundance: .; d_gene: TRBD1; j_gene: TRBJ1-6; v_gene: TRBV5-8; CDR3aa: CASSGRDRVGSPLHF; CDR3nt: TGTGCCAGCAGCGGCCGGGACAGGGTCGGTTCACCCCTCCACTTT
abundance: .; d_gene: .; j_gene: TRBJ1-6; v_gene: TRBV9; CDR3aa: CASSVGWGGSPLHF; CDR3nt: TGTGCCAGCAGCGTAGGTTGGGGCGGGTCACCCCTCCACTTT
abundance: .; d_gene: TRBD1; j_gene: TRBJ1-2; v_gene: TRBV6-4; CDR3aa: CASRGDRAGGYTF; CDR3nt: TGTGCCAGCAGAGGGGACAGGGCAGGCGGCTACACCTTC
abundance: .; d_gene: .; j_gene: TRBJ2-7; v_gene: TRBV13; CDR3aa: CASSFHRVVIPYRPYEQYF; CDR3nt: TGTGCCAGCAGCTTCCACAGGGTTGTAATACCCTATAGGCCCTACGAGCAGTACTTC
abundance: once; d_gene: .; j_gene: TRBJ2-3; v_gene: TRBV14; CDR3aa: CASSQDLRDTQYF; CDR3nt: TGTGCCAGCAGCCAAGATCTACGGGATACGCAGTATTTT
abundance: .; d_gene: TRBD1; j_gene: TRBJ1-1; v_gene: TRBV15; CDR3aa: CATSRGRDRLNTEAFF; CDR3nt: TGTGCCACCAGCAGAGGTCGGGACAGGCTGAACACTGAAGCTTTCTTT
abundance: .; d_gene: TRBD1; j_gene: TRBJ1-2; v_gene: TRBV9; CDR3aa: CASSVGQNYGYTF; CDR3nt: TGTGCCAGCAGCGTGGGACAGAACTATGGCTACACCTTC
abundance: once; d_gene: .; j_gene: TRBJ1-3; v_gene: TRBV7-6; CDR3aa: CASSLEIHLSSGNTIYF; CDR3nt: TGTGCCAGCAGCTTAGAAATACATCTATCCTCTGGAAACACCATATATTTT
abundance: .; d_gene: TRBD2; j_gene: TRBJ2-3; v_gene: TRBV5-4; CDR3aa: CASSFAGTNTDTQYF; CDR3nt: TGTGCCAGCAGCTTTGCCGGGACTAACACAGATACGCAGTATTTT
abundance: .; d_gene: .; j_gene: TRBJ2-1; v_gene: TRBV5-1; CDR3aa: CASSLTGIGEQFF; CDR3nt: TGCGCCAGCAGCTTGACTGGGATCGGGGAGCAGTTCTTC
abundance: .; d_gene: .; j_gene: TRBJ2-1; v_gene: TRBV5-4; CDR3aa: CASSLDRAHYNEQFF; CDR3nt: TGTGCCAGCAGCTTGGACAGGGCGCACTACAATGAGCAGTTCTTC
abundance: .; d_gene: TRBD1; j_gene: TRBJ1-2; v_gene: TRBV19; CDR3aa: CASNLQGGGYTF; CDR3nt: TGTGCCAGTAATCTACAGGGGGGTGGCTACACCTTC
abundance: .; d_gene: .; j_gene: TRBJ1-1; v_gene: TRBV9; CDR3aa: CASSAQGSRAVVEAFF; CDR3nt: TGTGCCAGCAGCGCCCAGGGGTCGAGGGCGGTGGTTGAAGCTTTCTTT
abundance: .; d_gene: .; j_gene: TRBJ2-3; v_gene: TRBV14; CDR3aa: CASSQELGTDTQYF; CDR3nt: TGTGCCAGCAGCCAAGAATTGGGAACAGATACGCAGTATTTT
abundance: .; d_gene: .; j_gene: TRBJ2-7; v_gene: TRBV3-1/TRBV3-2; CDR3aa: CASSQEGQVPYEQYF; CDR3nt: TGTGCCAGCAGCCAAGAGGGGCAGGTCCCCTACGAGCAGTACTTC
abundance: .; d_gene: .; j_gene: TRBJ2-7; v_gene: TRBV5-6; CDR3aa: CASSLGELYEQYF; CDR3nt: TGTGCCAGCAGCTTGGGTGAACTTTACGAGCAGTACTTC
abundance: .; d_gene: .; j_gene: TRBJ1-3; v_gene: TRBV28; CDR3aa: CASSLFTGLSGNTIYF; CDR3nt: TGTGCCAGCAGTTTATTTACAGGCCTCTCTGGAAACACCATATATTTT
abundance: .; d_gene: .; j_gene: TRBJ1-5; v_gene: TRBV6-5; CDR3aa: CASSPLEGNQPQHF; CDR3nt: TGTGCCAGCAGTCCCCTGGAGGGGAATCAGCCCCAGCATTTT
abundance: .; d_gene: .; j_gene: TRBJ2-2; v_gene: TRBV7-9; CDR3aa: CASSFGRSNTGELFF; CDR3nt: TGTGCCAGCAGCTTCGGCAGGTCGAACACCGGGGAGCTGTTTTTT
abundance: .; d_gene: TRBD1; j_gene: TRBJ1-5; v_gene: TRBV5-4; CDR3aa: CASSNGGQGLGQPQHF; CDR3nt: TGTGCCAGCAGCAATGGCGGACAGGGCCTTGGACAGCCCCAGCATTTT
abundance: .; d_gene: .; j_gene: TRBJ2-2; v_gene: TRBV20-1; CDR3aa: CSASSEGANTGELFF; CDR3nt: TGCAGTGCTAGTTCAGAGGGGGCGAACACCGGGGAGCTGTTTTTT
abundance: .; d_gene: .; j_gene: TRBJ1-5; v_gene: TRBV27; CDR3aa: CASSLLGGNQPQHF; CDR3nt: TGTGCCAGCAGTTTACTAGGAGGCAATCAGCCCCAGCATTTT
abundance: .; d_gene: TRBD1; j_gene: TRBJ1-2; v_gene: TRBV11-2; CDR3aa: CASSFTGAVGGYGYTF; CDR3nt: TGTGCCAGCAGCTTCACAGGGGCCGTCGGTGGCTATGGCTACACCTTC
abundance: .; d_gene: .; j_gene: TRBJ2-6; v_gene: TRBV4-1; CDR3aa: CASSQEPHSGANVLTF; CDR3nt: TGCGCCAGCAGCCAAGAACCTCACTCTGGGGCCAACGTCCTGACTTTC
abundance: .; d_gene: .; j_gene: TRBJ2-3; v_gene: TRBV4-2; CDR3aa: CASSQVNGVRVTDTQYF; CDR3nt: TGTGCCAGCAGCCAAGTGAATGGCGTCAGGGTGACAGATACGCAGTATTTT
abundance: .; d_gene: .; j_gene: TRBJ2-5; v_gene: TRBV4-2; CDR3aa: CASSQRVVPNQETQYF; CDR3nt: TGTGCCAGCAGCCAAAGGGTAGTACCGAACCAAGAGACCCAGTACTTC
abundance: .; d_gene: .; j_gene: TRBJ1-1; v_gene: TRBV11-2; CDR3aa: CASSGAANTEAFF; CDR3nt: TGTGCCAGCAGCGGGGCGGCGAACACTGAAGCTTTCTTT
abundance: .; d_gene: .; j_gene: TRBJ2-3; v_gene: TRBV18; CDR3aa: CASSPGTDTQYF; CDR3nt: TGTGCCAGCTCACCTGGCACAGATACGCAGTATTTT
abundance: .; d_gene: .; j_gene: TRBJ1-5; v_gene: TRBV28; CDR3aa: CASTRAGQYINQPQHF; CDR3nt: TGTGCCAGCACAAGGGCTGGGCAGTACATTAATCAGCCCCAGCATTTT
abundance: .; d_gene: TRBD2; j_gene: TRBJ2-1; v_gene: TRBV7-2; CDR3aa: CASSLYWAGGNEQFF; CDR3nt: TGTGCCAGCAGCTTATACTGGGCGGGGGGGAATGAGCAGTTCTTC
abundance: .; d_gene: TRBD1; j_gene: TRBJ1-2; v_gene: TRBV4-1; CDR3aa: CASSQESQGAYYGYTF; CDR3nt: TGCGCCAGCAGCCAAGAGAGCCAGGGGGCCTATTATGGCTACACCTTC
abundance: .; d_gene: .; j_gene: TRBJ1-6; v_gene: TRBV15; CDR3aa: CATREGDRSYNSPLHF; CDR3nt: TGTGCCACCAGAGAAGGGGATAGGTCCTATAATTCACCCCTCCACTTT